The rows below give T cell receptor beta chains drawn from one sample of a study of blood T cells in healthy people across ages. A single record per CDR3 protein comes from TCRdb applying MiXCR to the 5' RACE reads. Among 500,000 to 600,000 distinct CDR3 sequences listed, 27% were seen once. Source material: blood. These receptors were collected from a woman aged 70-85 years in good health. Each CDR3 is given with its conserved first and last residue. Each record gives: clone size, J gene, D gene, V gene, CDR3 DNA, CDR3 protein. D genes are given only for firm matches. Size is omitted from some rows. Given values are once, few, many or a class for expanded clones.

abundance: .
j_gene: TRBJ2-3
d_gene: .
v_gene: TRBV24-1
CDR3nt: TGTGCCACCAGCCCCGCAGGTCTCCGGGGGAGTAGGGATACGCAGTATTTT
CDR3aa: CATSPAGLRGSRDTQYF

abundance: few
j_gene: TRBJ1-1
d_gene: .
v_gene: TRBV9
CDR3nt: TGTGCCAGCAGCGTACAGGGAAATCGGCGGGACACTGAAGCTTTCTTT
CDR3aa: CASSVQGNRRDTEAFF

abundance: many
j_gene: TRBJ2-7
d_gene: .
v_gene: TRBV6-6
CDR3nt: TGTGCCAGCAGGTCCCAGGGAAACGAGCAGTACTTC
CDR3aa: CASRSQGNEQYF

abundance: few
j_gene: TRBJ1-1
d_gene: .
v_gene: TRBV20-1
CDR3nt: TGCAGTGCTAGAGAGGGTCACGCCAACACTGAAGCTTTCTTT
CDR3aa: CSAREGHANTEAFF

abundance: few
j_gene: TRBJ2-1
d_gene: .
v_gene: TRBV2
CDR3nt: TGTGCCAGCAGTGTTGGCGGGGTAGGTGGGAATGAGCAGTTCTTC
CDR3aa: CASSVGGVGGNEQFF

abundance: .
j_gene: TRBJ1-2
d_gene: TRBD1
v_gene: TRBV7-6
CDR3nt: TGTGCCAGCAGCTTAGGCCCGACAGGGAATGGCTACACCTTC
CDR3aa: CASSLGPTGNGYTF

abundance: few
j_gene: TRBJ2-5
d_gene: .
v_gene: TRBV20-1
CDR3nt: TGCAGTGCCCCCAGACCGGGAGAGACCCAGTACTTC
CDR3aa: CSAPRPGETQYF

abundance: .
j_gene: TRBJ2-6
d_gene: .
v_gene: TRBV9
CDR3nt: TGTGCCAGCAGCGTACCGGCATGGGGACGGACCTCTGGGGCCAACGTCCTGACTTTC
CDR3aa: CASSVPAWGRTSGANVLTF

abundance: few
j_gene: TRBJ2-7
d_gene: TRBD2
v_gene: TRBV5-1
CDR3nt: TGCGCCAGCAGCTTTCCTAGCGGCGAGCAGTACTTC
CDR3aa: CASSFPSGEQYF

abundance: few
j_gene: TRBJ2-5
d_gene: .
v_gene: TRBV20-1
CDR3nt: TGCAGTGCTGCAGGGGAGACCCAGTACTTC
CDR3aa: CSAAGETQYF

abundance: .
j_gene: TRBJ2-6
d_gene: .
v_gene: TRBV7-2
CDR3nt: TGTGCCAACAGCTTAGGCCTAGCGCGATCCTCTGGGGCCAACGTCCTGACTTTC
CDR3aa: CANSLGLARSSGANVLTF

abundance: few
j_gene: TRBJ1-5
d_gene: .
v_gene: TRBV6-2/TRBV6-3
CDR3nt: TGTGCCAGCAGCCCCCGAGGAGTATCCTATCAGCCCCAGCATTTT
CDR3aa: CASSPRGVSYQPQHF

abundance: .
j_gene: TRBJ2-3
d_gene: .
v_gene: TRBV20-1
CDR3nt: TGCAGTGCTAGAGATCAGGTCCTCCCCACAGATACGCAGTATTTT
CDR3aa: CSARDQVLPTDTQYF

abundance: .
j_gene: TRBJ2-1
d_gene: .
v_gene: TRBV18
CDR3nt: TGTGCCAGCTCACAGACAAGGCCGGAGCAGTTCTTC
CDR3aa: CASSQTRPEQFF

abundance: .
j_gene: TRBJ1-5
d_gene: .
v_gene: TRBV19
CDR3nt: TGTGCCATTGGGACTGCTCGGAATCAGCCCCAGCATTTT
CDR3aa: CAIGTARNQPQHF

abundance: few
j_gene: TRBJ2-5
d_gene: .
v_gene: TRBV7-2
CDR3nt: TGTGCCAGCAGCTTAAGGGTTCAGACCCAGTACTTC
CDR3aa: CASSLRVQTQYF

abundance: .
j_gene: TRBJ2-7
d_gene: TRBD1
v_gene: TRBV27
CDR3nt: TGTGCCAGCAGTTTCGGGACAGGGGTCAACGAGCAGTACTTC
CDR3aa: CASSFGTGVNEQYF

abundance: once
j_gene: TRBJ2-1
d_gene: .
v_gene: TRBV3-1
CDR3nt: TGTGCCAGCAGCCCTACCGCAGCGGCCTTTTACAATGAGCAGTTCTTC
CDR3aa: CASSPTAAAFYNEQFF

abundance: few
j_gene: TRBJ2-6
d_gene: .
v_gene: TRBV5-1
CDR3nt: TGCGCCAGCAGCCCAAGTAACTCTGGGGCCAACGTCCTGACTTTC
CDR3aa: CASSPSNSGANVLTF

abundance: .
j_gene: TRBJ2-3
d_gene: .
v_gene: TRBV7-9
CDR3nt: TGTGCCAGCAGCTTAGCCAGGGGAGGCAGCGCAGATACGCAGTATTTT
CDR3aa: CASSLARGGSADTQYF

abundance: .
j_gene: TRBJ1-3
d_gene: .
v_gene: TRBV7-2
CDR3nt: TGTGCCAGCAGCCCAGTGGGGGTCTCTGGAAACACCATATATTTT
CDR3aa: CASSPVGVSGNTIYF

abundance: .
j_gene: TRBJ2-1
d_gene: .
v_gene: TRBV6-2/TRBV6-3
CDR3nt: TGTGCGGGCGGAGGGGCAGGTGAGCAGTTCTTC
CDR3aa: CAGGGAGEQFF

abundance: .
j_gene: TRBJ1-5
d_gene: .
v_gene: TRBV24-1
CDR3nt: TGTGCCACCGGACATAGCAATCAGCCCCAGCATTTT
CDR3aa: CATGHSNQPQHF

abundance: .
j_gene: TRBJ2-3
d_gene: .
v_gene: TRBV6-6
CDR3nt: TGTGCCAGCAGTTACGGAGGCAAGCGAGCAGATACGCAGTATTTT
CDR3aa: CASSYGGKRADTQYF

abundance: .
j_gene: TRBJ2-5
d_gene: .
v_gene: TRBV12-3/TRBV12-4
CDR3nt: TGTGCCAGCAGCTCCCAAGGACAGACCCAGTACTTC
CDR3aa: CASSSQGQTQYF

abundance: few
j_gene: TRBJ1-1
d_gene: TRBD1
v_gene: TRBV5-1
CDR3nt: TGCGCCAGCAGCTTGACCCCAACAGGGGCGGGAAACACTGAAGCTTTCTTT
CDR3aa: CASSLTPTGAGNTEAFF

abundance: few
j_gene: TRBJ1-4
d_gene: .
v_gene: TRBV27
CDR3nt: TGTGCCAGCAGACCTCGGGACGGGGAATGGGGTAATGAAAAACTGTTTTTT
CDR3aa: CASRPRDGEWGNEKLFF

abundance: .
j_gene: TRBJ1-6
d_gene: TRBD1
v_gene: TRBV2
CDR3nt: TGTGCCAGTGCCGAGACAGGGCTAGGGTCACCCCTCCACTTT
CDR3aa: CASAETGLGSPLHF

abundance: .
j_gene: TRBJ1-6
d_gene: .
v_gene: TRBV18
CDR3nt: TGTGCCAGCTCACCTCCCGGAGGAGTTACCCTCCACTTT
CDR3aa: CASSPPGGVTLHF

abundance: .
j_gene: TRBJ2-7
d_gene: .
v_gene: TRBV9
CDR3nt: TGTGCCAGCAGCGTTTCACCGAACCAACGGCAGTACTTC
CDR3aa: CASSVSPNQRQYF

abundance: many
j_gene: TRBJ1-1
d_gene: .
v_gene: TRBV4-1
CDR3nt: TGCGCCAGCAGCCAAGTAGCGACAGTAACTTTCTTT
CDR3aa: CASSQVATVTFF

abundance: many
j_gene: TRBJ2-1
d_gene: TRBD1
v_gene: TRBV4-1
CDR3nt: TGCGCCAGCAGCCGAACGACAGGGTTCGATGAGCAGTTCTTC
CDR3aa: CASSRTTGFDEQFF

abundance: few
j_gene: TRBJ2-3
d_gene: TRBD2
v_gene: TRBV4-3
CDR3nt: TGCGCCAGCAGCCAAGATCTGGCTAGCGGCGTTCCAGATACGCAGTATTTT
CDR3aa: CASSQDLASGVPDTQYF

abundance: many
j_gene: TRBJ2-1
d_gene: .
v_gene: TRBV20-1
CDR3nt: TGCAGTGCTAGAAAGGGGGGGCTTAATGAGCAGTTCTTC
CDR3aa: CSARKGGLNEQFF

abundance: few
j_gene: TRBJ2-1
d_gene: TRBD2
v_gene: TRBV6-1
CDR3nt: TGTGCCAGCAGTGAGAATGGACTAGCGGGGGGAACTCTAAGGGAGCAGTTCTTC
CDR3aa: CASSENGLAGGTLREQFF

abundance: few
j_gene: TRBJ2-6
d_gene: .
v_gene: TRBV4-2
CDR3nt: TGTGCCAGCAGCCAAGTTCAAGGACAGGGGGCCAACGTCCTGACTTTC
CDR3aa: CASSQVQGQGANVLTF

abundance: .
j_gene: TRBJ1-2
d_gene: TRBD1
v_gene: TRBV9
CDR3nt: TGTGCCAGCAGCCCTGGCAGGGGGCAGTCTGGCTACACCTTC
CDR3aa: CASSPGRGQSGYTF

abundance: .
j_gene: TRBJ2-3
d_gene: TRBD2
v_gene: TRBV7-8
CDR3nt: TGTGCCAGCAGCTTGAGCGGGGGTACGGGTACGCAGTATTTT
CDR3aa: CASSLSGGTGTQYF

abundance: many
j_gene: TRBJ2-2
d_gene: TRBD2
v_gene: TRBV2
CDR3nt: TGTGCCAGCAGTACAACTAGCGCTTCGAACACCGGGGAGCTGTTTTTT
CDR3aa: CASSTTSASNTGELFF

abundance: many
j_gene: TRBJ2-5
d_gene: .
v_gene: TRBV4-2
CDR3nt: TGTGCCAGCAGCCAAGAGGAGGCATACCAAGAGACCCAGTACTTC
CDR3aa: CASSQEEAYQETQYF

abundance: .
j_gene: TRBJ2-1
d_gene: .
v_gene: TRBV19
CDR3nt: TGTGCCAGTAGTCACAGGGGGGGCTCCTACAATGAGCAGTTCTTC
CDR3aa: CASSHRGGSYNEQFF

abundance: .
j_gene: TRBJ2-1
d_gene: .
v_gene: TRBV5-1
CDR3nt: TGCGCCAGCACGGACCCCAGGGCCACTGAGCAGTTCTTC
CDR3aa: CASTDPRATEQFF

abundance: few
j_gene: TRBJ1-1
d_gene: .
v_gene: TRBV4-3
CDR3nt: TGCGCCAGCAGCCAAGAACAGGCAGGCACTGAAGCTTTCTTT
CDR3aa: CASSQEQAGTEAFF

abundance: .
j_gene: TRBJ1-5
d_gene: .
v_gene: TRBV20-1
CDR3nt: TGCAGTGCTAATGAGTATAGCAATCAGCCCCAGCATTTT
CDR3aa: CSANEYSNQPQHF

abundance: few
j_gene: TRBJ2-1
d_gene: TRBD2
v_gene: TRBV15
CDR3nt: TGTGCCACCAGCAGAGATAGCTCGAGCGGGGGGGATGAGCAGTTCTTC
CDR3aa: CATSRDSSSGGDEQFF

abundance: .
j_gene: TRBJ2-3
d_gene: .
v_gene: TRBV13
CDR3nt: TGTGCCAGCAGCCCGACTAGGAGTTCCGGAGATACGCAGTATTTT
CDR3aa: CASSPTRSSGDTQYF

abundance: .
j_gene: TRBJ2-6
d_gene: .
v_gene: TRBV19
CDR3nt: TGTGCCAGTAGTCCAAGATTAGACCAGCACTCTGGGGCCAACGTCCTGACTTTC
CDR3aa: CASSPRLDQHSGANVLTF

abundance: .
j_gene: TRBJ2-5
d_gene: TRBD1
v_gene: TRBV7-9
CDR3nt: TGTGCCTGCAGCCTATCACAGGGGGCAGAGACCCAGTACTTC
CDR3aa: CACSLSQGAETQYF

abundance: .
j_gene: TRBJ1-1
d_gene: .
v_gene: TRBV24-1
CDR3nt: TGTGCCACCAGTGATTCGCCACCCGGAACCGGGGCTTTCTTT
CDR3aa: CATSDSPPGTGAFF

abundance: .
j_gene: TRBJ2-7
d_gene: .
v_gene: TRBV5-1
CDR3nt: TGCGCCAGCAGCTACAGGGCCGAACTCTACGAGCAGTACTTC
CDR3aa: CASSYRAELYEQYF

abundance: many
j_gene: TRBJ1-2
d_gene: TRBD1
v_gene: TRBV7-9
CDR3nt: TGTGCCAGCATCAGCACGACAGGGTGGGCTAACTATGGCTACACCTTC
CDR3aa: CASISTTGWANYGYTF